This T cell receptor (beta chain) comes out of a study of blood T cell repertoires in COVID-19. For the study at large: Specimens from acute and convalescent COVID-19 originated in the United States, Italy and Spain. PBMCs, B-cell-depleted T cells, or T cells provided the cDNA or gDNA that made up the material.

The CDR3 has 15 amino acids. Trimming at V came to 5 bases and at J to 5 bases, leaving 8 bases not matched to a gene. The V gene's germline CDR1 is MDHEN and CDR2 SYDVKM. In the authors' workflow: Amplified reference gene primers provided the basis for estimating nucleated cell counts. Repertoires were generated with immunoSEQ multiplex PCR, while TCRdb's copy carries only in-frame clones and drops some. Clonal size and the V and J genes are those of that table, whereas D and trimming came from the DNA. The data show some 210,000 clones, around four fifths seen once. The source of this sequence is a man over 45 with active or convalescent COVID-19. The chain has TRBV28 and TRBJ1-4, with 7 bases lining up with TRBD1. The sequencing input was peripheral blood. The CDR3 protein is CASSPRTGKNEKLFF. DNA for the CDR3: TGTGCCAGCAGTCCGAGGACAGGAAAGAATGAAAAACTGTTTTTT.